Given below is one T cell receptor (beta chain) in context. The sample belongs to a study of blood T cell repertoires in COVID-19. Study in general: COVID-19 samples from acute and convalescent phases originated in the United States, Italy and Spain.

Sequenced by immunoSEQ multiplex PCR; TCRdb stores in-frame clones only, minus some. The table lists approximately 210,000 clones, under 80% of them singletons. The CDR3 totals 12 residues. From germline, CDR1 is LGHDT and CDR2 YNNKEL (reference sequence). Trimming left V 10 bases short and J 8 bases short, with 15 bases between. The sequencing input was PBMCs or T cells enriched from blood (not recorded which). The source of this sequence is a woman between 45 and 60 years old with acute COVID-19. The V call is TRBV3-1 (or the pseudogene TRBV3-2), the J call TRBJ2-1; the D gene is possibly TRBD1 (6 bases). CDR3 amino acids: CATSWGRDEQFF. The CDR3 coding sequence is TGTGCCACCTCGTGGGGGCGGGATGAGCAGTTCTTC.